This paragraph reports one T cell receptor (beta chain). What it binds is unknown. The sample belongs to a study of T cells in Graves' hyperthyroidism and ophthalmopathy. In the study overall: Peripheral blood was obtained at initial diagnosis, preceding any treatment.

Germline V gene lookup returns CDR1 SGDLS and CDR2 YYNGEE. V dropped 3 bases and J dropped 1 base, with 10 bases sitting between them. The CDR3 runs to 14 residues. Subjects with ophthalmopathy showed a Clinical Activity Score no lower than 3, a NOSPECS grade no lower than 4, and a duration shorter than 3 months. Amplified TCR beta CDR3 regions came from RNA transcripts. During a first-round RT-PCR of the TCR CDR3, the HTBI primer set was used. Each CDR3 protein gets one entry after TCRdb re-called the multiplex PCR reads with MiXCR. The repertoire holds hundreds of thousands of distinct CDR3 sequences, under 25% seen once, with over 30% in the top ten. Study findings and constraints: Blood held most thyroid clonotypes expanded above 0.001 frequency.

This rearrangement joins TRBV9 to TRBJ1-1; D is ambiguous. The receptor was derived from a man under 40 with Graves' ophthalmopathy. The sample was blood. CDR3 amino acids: CASSAGPGNTEAFF. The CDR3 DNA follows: TGTGCCAGCAGCGCCGGACCTGGGAACACTGAAGCTTTCTTT.